The following is a TCR beta chain sequence with its context. The antigen is unknown. The data are from a study of T cells expressing NK-cell markers. Across the whole study: The TCR beta repertoires originated in sorted CD3+CD56+NKG2C+, CD3+CD56+NKG2C- and CD3+CD56-NKG2C+ T cells.

General study results and limits: The CD3+CD56-NKG2C+ fraction of a handful of donors was also led by these clonotypes.

The CDR3 length is 12 residues. From germline, CDR1 is MNHNY and CDR2 SVGAGI (reference sequence). Researchers built TCR beta cDNA using 5'RACE template switching with UMIs. TCRdb re-called the 5' RACE reads and gives one entry per CDR3 protein, without DNA. This repertoire includes 400,000 to 550,000 distinct CDR3 sequences. Material: blood T cells: a sorted CD56 or NKG2C T cell subset, CD4+ or CD8+ T cells, or bulk PBMC T cells (not recorded which). The TCR comes from a woman aged 18-70 years in good health. The chain joins TRBV6-6 to TRBJ2-1. The CDR3 sequence is CAISESYNEQFF.